These 12 T cell receptor beta chains share one sample of origin, sequenced in a study of blood T cell repertoires in COVID-19. Assay used: immunoSEQ multiplex PCR; TCRdb lists only in-frame clones, some missing. Here the sample spans 320,000 or so clones, 85% being singletons. The sample taken for sequencing was PBMCs or T cells enriched from blood (not recorded which). The receptor source for this set is a woman in her twenties or thirties who had been exposed to COVID-19.

This rearrangement joins TRBV11-2 to TRBJ1-3; 8 nucleotides align to TRBD1. CDR3 length: 15 amino acids. V dropped 4 bases and J dropped 4; count of bases not matched to a gene: 6. Germline CDR1 and CDR2: SGHAT and FQNNGV. CDR3 nucleotides: TGTGCCAGCAGCTCGGACAGGGAGATAGGAAACACCATATATTTT. As protein: CASSSDREIGNTIYF.

This clone showed up just once. The gene calls are TRBV5-5 and TRBJ2-1; a possible D gene is TRBD1 (6 bases). This CDR3 contains 18 residues. Germline V gene data show CDR1 as SGHKS and CDR2 as YYEKEE (reference sequence). V lost 0 bases and J 0 bases, leaving 16 bases between the germline ends. The CDR3 DNA sequence: TGTGCCAGCAGCTTGGGAATGACAGGTCGTAGCTCCTACAATGAGCAGTTCTTC. It yields the protein CASSLGMTGRSSYNEQFF.

This chain links TRBV5-4 with TRBJ2-3; TRBD2 matches 8 bases. Germline V gives CDR1 SGHNT, CDR2 YYREEE (reference sequence). The CDR3 is 15 residues long. The V and J ends lost 2 bases and 2 bases, in that order; junction bases with no gene match: 4. The CDR3 is CASSLAGETTDTQYF. The CDR3 bases are TGTGCCAGCAGCTTAGCGGGGGAGACCACAGATACGCAGTATTTT.

The V and J genes are TRBV2 and TRBJ1-1; a possible D gene is TRBD1 (5 bases). V lost 6 bases to trimming and J lost 5 bases, with 16 bases between them. The germline gives CDR1 SNHLY, CDR2 FYNNEI. The CDR3 consists of 14 residues. The chain's CDR3 is CASRSQAVVTEAFF. Here the CDR3 DNA reads TGTGCCAGCAGATCACAGGCGGTTGTAACTGAAGCTTTCTTT.

V gene TRBV5-6 combines with J gene TRBJ1-1; 7 nucleotides match TRBD1. Germline V gene sequence: CDR1 SGHDT, CDR2 YYEEEE. The CDR3 is 14 residues long. With V trimmed by 4 bases and J by 6 bases, 9 bases remained unmatched. The DNA for the CDR3 is TGTGCCAGCAGCCGTGTTCAGGGGGAGGCTGAAGCTTTCTTT. The encoded protein is CASSRVQGEAEAFF.

J is TRBJ1-3 and V is TRBV28; D possibly corresponds to TRBD1 (6 bases). The V end lost 5 bases, the J end lost 5 bases, and 7 bases lay between the germline ends. The CDR3 runs to 12 residues. Germline loops: CDR1 MDHEN, CDR2 SYDVKM. The CDR3 reads CASSGQRNTIYF. CDR3 DNA: TGTGCCAGCAGTGGACAGCGAAACACCATATATTTT.

V and J are TRBV2 and TRBJ2-7, with TRBD2 identical over 7 bases. Trimming at V came to 6 bases and at J to 3 bases, leaving 14 bases not matched to a gene. CDR1 and CDR2 from the germline V gene are SNHLY and FYNNEI. CDR3 length: 16 residues. This CDR3 reads CASRERWLAESYEQYF. CDR3 DNA: TGTGCCAGCAGAGAAAGGTGGCTAGCGGAGAGCTACGAGCAGTACTTC.

The rearrangement uses TRBV18 and TRBJ1-3, with D unclear. Germline V gene data show CDR1 as KGHSH and CDR2 as LQKENI. V was trimmed by 4 bases and J by 1 base, leaving 5 bases between them. This CDR3 comprises 13 residues. The CDR3 sequence: CASSRLSGNTIYF. The CDR3 DNA is TGTGCCAGCTCACGGCTGTCTGGAAACACCATATATTTT.

This clone was picked up one time. This chain links TRBV5-4 with TRBJ2-7, with D possibly matching TRBD1 (6 bases). Germline lookup yields CDR1 SGHNT and CDR2 YYREEE (reference sequence). CDR3 length equals 14 residues. V gave up 4 bases and J gave up 2 bases, with 13 bases separating them. CDR3 residues: CASSGQQGPYEQYF. CDR3 DNA sequence: TGTGCCAGCAGCGGACAACAGGGACCCTACGAGCAGTACTTC. The full variable domain, its missing parts supplied by reference TRBV5-4 and TRBJ2-7, is ETGVTQSPTHLIKTRGQQVTLRCSSQSGHNTVSWYQQALGQGPQFIFQYYREEENGRGNFPPRFSGLQFPNYSSELNVNALELDDSALYLCASSGQQGPYEQYFGPGTRLTVT.

The CDR3 region is CASRVNRDEAFF. The CDR3 DNA reads as TGTGCCAGCAGGGTCAACCGGGATGAAGCTTTCTTT. This chain joins TRBV6-5 and TRBJ1-1; no clear D. V was cut by 6 bases and J by 7 bases, with 12 bases left in between. The germline CDR1 and CDR2 sequences are MNHEY and SVGAGI. The CDR3 consists of 12 residues.

This chain joins TRBV12-3 or TRBV12-4 and TRBJ2-7; no clear D. V lost 5 bases to trimming and J lost 3 bases, with 8 bases between them. The CDR3 has 12 amino acids. The CDR3 loop reads CASSREVYEQYF. The CDR3, as DNA: TGTGCCAGCAGTAGAGAGGTCTACGAGCAGTACTTC.

V is TRBV23-1 and J is TRBJ2-1, with 9 bases matching TRBD2. TRBV23-1 is annotated as an ORF whose role is uncertain. The CDR3 is made up of 14 amino acids. J gave up 6 bases and V 10 bases, and 10 bases lay outside the gene matches. CDR3 nucleotides: TGCGCCACCCGGGCGCGGGAGGGGATCAATGAGCAGTTCTTC. Protein: CATRAREGINEQFF.